A single T cell receptor (beta chain) is shown here with its context. The antigen remains undetermined. The record originates from a study of cytomegalovirus exposure and HLA in healthy donors. Overall study findings and caveats: For most subjects, TCR beta sequences were reported to predict HLA-A and HLA-B alleles with accuracy.

The CDR3 is 14 amino acids. J gave up 4 bases and V 5 bases, and 6 bases lay outside the gene matches. Germline V lookup: CDR1 MNHNY, CDR2 SVGAGI (reference sequence). Primers included in the PCR were 60 Vbeta and 13 Jbeta primers. Data came from immunoSEQ multiplex PCR; TCRdb stores just in-frame clones and leaves some out. Seen here are some 140,000 clones, about three quarters observed once, and the top ten hold 1% to 1.5%. This TCR came from a male donor in good health and CMV-seropositive. This chain uses TRBV6-6 with TRBJ2-3; 7 bases are a match to TRBD1. The sequencing input was PBMCs. The CDR3: CASSPPTGADTQYF. The CDR3 bases are TGTGCCAGCAGTCCTCCTACAGGGGCAGATACGCAGTATTTT.